These 14 T cell receptor beta chains share one sample of origin, sequenced in a study of patients and donors after allogeneic stem cell transplantation. TCRdb re-called the RT-PCR reads with MiXCR, one entry per CDR3 protein. Of about 110,000 distinct CDR3 sequences detected, roughly 35% appear once; the ten largest clones hold approximately 30%. The sample comprised blood, either unsorted or a sorted T cell fraction (not recorded which). These receptors came from a human donor who was either an allogeneic HSCT recipient or a stem cell or donor lymphocyte infusion donor (not recorded which). It is not recorded whose cells these are; they may come from a transplant donor.

This clonotype was observed a handful of times. The V gene is TRBV15, the J gene TRBJ1-2; weak D call: TRBD1 (6 bases). Germline CDR1 reads LNHNV; CDR2 reads YYDKDF (reference sequence). This CDR3 has 15 amino acids. Deletions cut 3 bases from V and 3 bases from J, with 14 bases between. The CDR3 region is CATSSPLHRDYGYTF. DNA of the CDR3: TGTGCCACCAGCAGTCCACTCCACAGGGACTATGGCTACACCTTC.

In its sample, this clonotype was seen a few times. J is TRBJ1-5 and V is TRBV5-6; the match to TRBD1 covers 8 bases. Trimming removed 2 bases from V and 1 base from J; junction bases left unmatched: 5. The CDR3 spans 16 residues. Germline loops: CDR1 SGHDT, CDR2 YYEEEE. CDR3 DNA: TGTGCCAGCAGCTTTGGACAGGGTTGGAGCAATCAGCCCCAGCATTTT. This encodes CASSFGQGWSNQPQHF.

The sample holds a few counts of this clonotype. The rearrangement links TRBV20-1 to TRBJ1-6, with TRBD1 as a possible D gene (6 bases). With 1 base removed from V and 2 bases from J, the gap between germline ends came to 18 bases. There are 18 residues in the CDR3. The germline gives CDR1 DFQATT, CDR2 SNEGSKA (reference sequence). The CDR3 loop is CSARADRSARAYNSPLHF. The CDR3, as DNA: TGCAGTGCTAGAGCCGACAGGTCGGCCCGGGCCTATAATTCACCCCTCCACTTT.

The genes are TRBV29-1 and TRBJ1-2; TRBD1 is a possible D gene (5 bases). Germline assignment: CDR1 SQVTM and CDR2 ANQGSEA. The CDR3 length is 11 residues. Trimming left V 3 bases short and J 8 bases short, with 10 bases between. DNA for the CDR3: TGCAGCGTTGACGGGGCCGGAGGCTACACCTTC. This translates into CSVDGAGGYTF.

Only a few counts were recorded for this clonotype. The V and J genes are TRBV18 and TRBJ1-1, with 9 bases matching TRBD1. The CDR3 loop spans 16 amino acids. Germline CDR1 reads KGHSH; CDR2 reads LQKENI. J gave up 3 bases and V 3 bases, and 8 bases lay outside the gene matches. CDR3 loop: CASSPFTTGGHTEAFF. DNA of the CDR3: TGTGCCAGCTCACCCTTCACGACAGGGGGACACACTGAAGCTTTCTTT. Filled out from reference TRBV18 and TRBJ1-1, the complete variable domain reads NAGVMQNPRHLVRRRGQEARLRCSPMKGHSHVYWYRQLPEEGLKFMVYLQKENIIDESGMPKERFSAEFPKEGPSILRIQQVVRGDSAAYFCASSPFTTGGHTEAFFGQGTRLTVV.

CDR3 nucleotide sequence: TGTGCCATCAGTCCTTTGGACAAGAACTATGGCTACACCTTC. Residues: CAISPLDKNYGYTF. The chain couples TRBV10-3 to TRBJ1-2, with TRBD1 as a possible D gene (5 bases). The CDR3 totals 14 residues. Germline CDR1 reads ENHRY; CDR2 reads SYGVKD. The V and J ends lost 5 bases and 2 bases respectively, with 12 bases between them.

This clonotype was found a few times. The V call is TRBV28, the J call TRBJ1-5, with 9 bases identical to TRBD1. The CDR3 covers 13 residues. The germline V gene encodes CDR1 MDHEN and CDR2 SYDVKM. With V trimmed by 6 bases and J by 6 bases, 3 bases remained unmatched. The CDR3 spells CASRKQGAQPQHF. The CDR3 DNA is TGTGCCAGCAGGAAACAGGGGGCTCAGCCCCAGCATTTT.

The V and J genes are TRBV7-2 and TRBJ2-1; 10 nucleotides align to TRBD2. The CDR3 is made up of 15 amino acids. Germline V CDR1 and CDR2: SGHTA, FQGNSA. V gave up 0 bases and J gave up 7 bases; unmatched junction bases: 3. The CDR3 loop is CASSLAPSGRNEQFF. The CDR3 region has the DNA TGTGCCAGCAGCTTAGCGCCTAGCGGGAGAAATGAGCAGTTCTTC.

This clonotype occurred a few times. The chain combines TRBV5-1 with TRBJ2-5; weak D call: TRBD2 (6 bases). CDR1 SGHRS and CDR2 YFSETQ come from the germline V gene. CDR3 size: 14 residues. The germline V and J ends were trimmed by 4 bases and 13 bases, with 23 bases remaining between them. The chain's CDR3 is CASSLEGAHGNPYF. Written as DNA, the CDR3 is TGCGCCAGCAGCCTGGAGGGAGCCCACGGCAATCCGTACTTC.

This sequence joins TRBV7-9 and TRBJ2-7; the D is unclear. CDR1 SEHNR and CDR2 FQNEAQ come from the germline V gene (reference sequence). The CDR3 loop spans 12 amino acids. The ends were cut back, 6 bases at V and 4 bases at J, with 10 bases in the middle. The CDR3 sequence: CASSSQGYEQYF. CDR3 nucleotide sequence: TGTGCCAGCAGTTCCCAAGGGTACGAGCAGTACTTC.

The V and J genes are TRBV29-1 and TRBJ2-1; 12 bases are shared with TRBD2. Unmatched junction bases numbered 5, after V lost 6 bases and J lost 5 bases. The CDR3 totals 14 residues. The germline CDR1 and CDR2 sequences are SQVTM and ANQGSEA. The CDR3 loop reads CSVPPSGRDNEQFF. The CDR3 DNA reads TGCAGCGTCCCACCTAGCGGGAGGGACAATGAGCAGTTCTTC.

This clonotype has a single count. CDR3 region: CASCSQGFNEQFF. The CDR3 DNA reads as TGTGCCAGCTGCTCTCAAGGCTTTAATGAGCAGTTCTTC. The rearrangement links TRBV9 to TRBJ2-1; D ambiguous. The V end lost 7 bases, the J end lost 7 bases, and 15 bases lay between the germline ends. Germline loops: CDR1 SGDLS, CDR2 YYNGEE. CDR3 length equals 13 residues.

This chain links TRBV6-5 with TRBJ2-7; no firm D call. This CDR3 region has 13 residues. The V end was cut by 5 bases, the J end by 2 bases, with 10 bases between. Germline V gene lookup returns CDR1 MNHEY and CDR2 SVGAGI. The CDR3 DNA is TGTGCCAGCAGTCCTTATGAGACCTACGAGCAGTACTTC. It yields the protein CASSPYETYEQYF.

The rearrangement uses TRBV20-1 and TRBJ2-3, with D possibly matching TRBD1 (6 bases). The CDR3 has 13 amino acids. The V end was cut by 6 bases, the J end by 0 bases, with 10 bases between. Germline CDR1 DFQATT, CDR2 SNEGSKA (reference sequence). The CDR3 spells CSADRSSTDTQYF. The CDR3 bases are TGCAGTGCAGACAGGAGTAGCACAGATACGCAGTATTTT.